These 21 T cell receptor beta chains came from one sample sequenced in a study of post-analysis software for immune sequencing data. Whole-study results and caveats: In patients, a few TRBV segments were more frequent than in controls, with TRBV5-6, TRBV5-1 and TRBV20-1 among them.

TCR beta cDNA libraries had unique molecular identifiers. MiXCR, run by TCRdb on the PCR reads, gives a single entry per CDR3 protein. Here the sample spans around 400,000 distinct CDR3 sequences, over 30% being singletons. Their recognized antigens are unknown. Input material: blood. These receptors all come from a girl under 10 years old with multiple sclerosis.

The chain combines TRBV28 with TRBJ1-2, with TRBD1 matching over 11 bases. The ends lost 8 bases at V and 3 bases at J; junction bases unmatched: 5. This CDR3 is built from 14 residues. From germline, CDR1 is MDHEN and CDR2 SYDVKM. The CDR3 is CASLRTGGDYGYTF. In DNA form, the CDR3 reads TGTGCCAGCCTCCGGACAGGGGGCGACTATGGCTACACCTTC.

V gene TRBV15 combines with J gene TRBJ2-1; D assignment may be TRBD1 or TRBD2 (5 bases each). The CDR3 is 17 residues long. V lost 3 bases, J lost 6 bases, and 21 bases lay in between. The germline CDR1 and CDR2 sequences are LNHNV and YYDKDF (reference sequence). The CDR3 nucleotides read TGTGCCACCAGCAGTCCCAAAACCAGGGAGACTGGCAATGAGCAGTTCTTC. Amino acid sequence: CATSSPKTRETGNEQFF.

This clonotype was counted once. V usage is TRBV20-1 and J usage is TRBJ2-7; 10 bases match TRBD1. Germline V gene lookup returns CDR1 DFQATT and CDR2 SNEGSKA (reference sequence). Losses at the gene ends were 3 bases for V and 3 bases for J; bases not matched to a gene: 5. The CDR3 runs 14 residues. This CDR3 reads CSARADRGCYEQYF. DNA for the CDR3: TGCAGTGCTAGGGCGGACAGGGGGTGCTACGAGCAGTACTTC.

Of note for this clonotype: One end of the junction varies from germline; a read error may be responsible. This sequence joins TRBV12-3 or TRBV12-4 and TRBJ1-2; D gene uncertain. The CDR3 contains 15 residues. The CDR3 bases are TGTGCCTGCAGTTCCGAGGATATGCTACTATATGGCTACACCTTC. This gives the protein CACSSEDMLLYGYTF.

This chain connects TRBV20-1 to TRBJ2-5, with 8 positions matching TRBD1. The tail of the sequence fits TRBJ2-7 better, so the J call may be wrong. The CDR3 loop spans 12 amino acids. Germline loops: CDR1 DFQATT, CDR2 SNEGSKA (reference sequence). CDR3 nucleotides: TGCAGTGCTAGACGCACAGGGGGCGAGCAGTACTTC. This translates into CSARRTGGEQYF.

The sample holds many counts of this clonotype. This chain joins TRBV4-1 and TRBJ2-7; D is unclear. V lost 0 bases, J lost 2 bases, and 8 bases lay in between. Germline V gene data show CDR1 as MGHRA and CDR2 as YSYEKL. The CDR3 has 14 residues. The CDR3 sequence is CASSQDGSPYEQYF. CDR3 DNA sequence: TGCGCCAGCAGCCAAGATGGGTCCCCCTACGAGCAGTACTTC.

This clonotype occurred a few times. V and J are TRBV27 and TRBJ1-6; D is ambiguous. Germline assignment: CDR1 MNHEY and CDR2 SMNVEV (reference sequence). This CDR3 has 15 amino acids. Trimming pared 5 bases from V and 6 bases from J, leaving 14 bases between. This chain's CDR3 is CASSPTTLVNSPLHF. CDR3 DNA: TGTGCCAGCAGTCCGACGACACTTGTTAATTCACCCCTCCACTTT.

The chain is built from TRBV12-3 or TRBV12-4 and TRBJ2-7; D might be TRBD1 (5 bases). The DNA matches TRBJ2-5 better at its end, which makes the J call doubtful. CDR3 size: 15 residues. CDR3 in amino acids: CASRPLTEGAVTQYF. The CDR3 bases are TGTGCCAGCAGACCCCTGACAGAAGGGGCCGTGACCCAGTACTTC.

This clonotype was detected a few times. The chain joins TRBV7-9 to TRBJ1-2, with TRBD1 identical over 9 bases. This CDR3 is 13 amino acids long. Germline V gene sequence: CDR1 SEHNR, CDR2 FQNEAQ (reference sequence). Trimming took 4 bases from V and 8 from J; bases not matched to a gene: 5. The CDR3 DNA follows: TGTGCCAGCAGCTCCTGGACAGGGGACGGCTACACCTTC. Protein: CASSSWTGDGYTF.

The V and J genes are TRBV2 and TRBJ1-2; 7 bases map to TRBD1. V lost 9 bases, J lost 7 bases, and 11 bases stayed unmatched. The CDR3 consists of 13 residues. Germline CDR1 reads SNHLY; CDR2 reads FYNNEI. The CDR3 DNA reads as TGTGCCAGAGCGGACAGGAAGGGTAGTGGCTACACCTTC. The encoded protein is CARADRKGSGYTF.

This clonotype was picked up many times. The chain carries TRBV7-9 and TRBJ2-7; 7 bases are a match to TRBD1. The junction had 6 bases not matched to a gene; V was cut back by 4 bases and J by 0 bases. This CDR3 is built from 15 residues. In germline, CDR1 is SEHNR, CDR2 FQNEAQ (reference sequence). CDR3 in amino acids: CASSSTTGTSYEQYF. The CDR3, as DNA: TGTGCCAGCAGCTCGACGACAGGGACCTCCTACGAGCAGTACTTC.

The count of this clonotype is one. The genes are TRBV20-1 and TRBJ2-1; possible D gene TRBD1, 7 bases. The germline CDR1 and CDR2 sequences are DFQATT and SNEGSKA (reference sequence). The CDR3 has 14 residues. V dropped 2 bases and J dropped 6 bases, with 14 bases sitting between them. DNA for the CDR3: TGCAGTGCTAGATGGAGGGGGCGAGGCAATGAGCAGTTCTTC. It specifies CSARWRGRGNEQFF.

The chain carries TRBV12-3 or TRBV12-4 and TRBJ2-7; D is possibly TRBD1 (5 bases). The CDR3 spans 12 residues. V was pared by 5 bases and J by 5 bases, with 10 bases between. CDR3 bases: TGTGCCAGCAGTCCACAGGATGACGAGCAGTACTTC. It yields the protein CASSPQDDEQYF.

This clonotype has only one observation. This chain links TRBV9 with TRBJ1-5; 7 nucleotides line up with TRBD1. Germline CDR1 is SGDLS and CDR2 is YYNGEE. With V trimmed by 3 bases and J by 7 bases, 4 bases remained unmatched. The CDR3 sequence is 13 residues long. The CDR3 DNA reads TGTGCCAGCAGCGACAGGGGAATCCAGCCCCAGCATTTT. Translation: CASSDRGIQPQHF.

This chain links TRBV20-1 with TRBJ2-3, with a weak D call TRBD1 (6 bases). Germline CDR1 DFQATT, CDR2 SNEGSKA (reference sequence). This CDR3 region has 12 residues. CDR3 DNA sequence: TGCAGCCGGACAGCGAACACAGATACGCAGTATTTT. It specifies CSRTANTDTQYF.

The chain joins TRBV4-2 to TRBJ2-3; D might be TRBD2 (6 bases). Germline values: CDR1 LGHNA, CDR2 YNFKEQ. CDR3 size: 19 residues. The V gene lost 0 bases and the J gene lost 0 bases, with 19 bases spanning the gap. The chain's CDR3 is CASSQDTYQRLASTDTQYF. CDR3 nucleotides: TGTGCCAGCAGCCAAGATACCTACCAGCGGCTAGCGAGCACAGATACGCAGTATTTT.

This clonotype has more than one count but fewer than ten. This rearrangement joins TRBV15 to TRBJ2-7, with TRBD1 identical over 8 bases. CDR3 length: 14 amino acids. J was trimmed by 1 base and V by 5 bases; bases with no gene match: 4. Germline lookup yields CDR1 LNHNV and CDR2 YYDKDF (reference sequence). CDR3 amino acids: CATSPGQGSYEQYF. In DNA form, the CDR3 reads TGTGCCACCAGCCCTGGACAGGGATCCTACGAGCAGTACTTC.

The chain joins TRBV5-6 to TRBJ1-4; D may be TRBD1 (5 bases). Germline V gives CDR1 SGHDT, CDR2 YYEEEE. V was clipped by 2 bases and J by 0 bases, with 8 bases between them. The CDR3 loop spans 15 amino acids. CDR3: CASSFRQSTNEKLFF. Here the CDR3 DNA reads TGTGCCAGCAGCTTCCGACAGTCAACTAATGAAAAACTGTTTTTT.

The CDR3 reads CASSLGQGMETQYF. The CDR3, as DNA: TGCGCCAGCAGTCTAGGACAGGGTATGGAGACCCAGTACTTC. The chain is built from TRBV10-2 and TRBJ2-5, with 8 bases that match TRBD1. With 5 bases clipped from V and 5 bases from J, the junction kept 7 bases outside the gene matches. The CDR3 sequence is 14 residues long. Germline assignment: CDR1 WSHSY and CDR2 SAAADI.

This clonotype was detected only a few times. V gene TRBV7-2 combines with J gene TRBJ2-5; maybe TRBD1 (5 bases). The CDR3 loop spans 15 amino acids. Germline V gene sequence: CDR1 SGHTA, CDR2 FQGNSA. V was clipped by 0 bases and J by 9 bases, with 17 bases between them. For the CDR3, the DNA is TGTGCCAGCAGCTTAGCAGGTCGCACAGGCAGTGCCCAGTACTTC. This codes for CASSLAGRTGSAQYF.

This clonotype was observed a handful of times. J is TRBJ1-1 and V is TRBV7-8, with D perhaps matching TRBD1 (5 bases). The CDR3 extends over 17 amino acids. V was shortened by 4 bases and J by 3 bases, with 21 bases between the two germline ends. Germline CDR1 SGHVS, CDR2 FQNEAQ. The CDR3 DNA sequence: TGTGCCAGCAGCTCCACAGGTAATCTTCGATCGGACACTGAAGCTTTCTTT. Its translation: CASSSTGNLRSDTEAFF.